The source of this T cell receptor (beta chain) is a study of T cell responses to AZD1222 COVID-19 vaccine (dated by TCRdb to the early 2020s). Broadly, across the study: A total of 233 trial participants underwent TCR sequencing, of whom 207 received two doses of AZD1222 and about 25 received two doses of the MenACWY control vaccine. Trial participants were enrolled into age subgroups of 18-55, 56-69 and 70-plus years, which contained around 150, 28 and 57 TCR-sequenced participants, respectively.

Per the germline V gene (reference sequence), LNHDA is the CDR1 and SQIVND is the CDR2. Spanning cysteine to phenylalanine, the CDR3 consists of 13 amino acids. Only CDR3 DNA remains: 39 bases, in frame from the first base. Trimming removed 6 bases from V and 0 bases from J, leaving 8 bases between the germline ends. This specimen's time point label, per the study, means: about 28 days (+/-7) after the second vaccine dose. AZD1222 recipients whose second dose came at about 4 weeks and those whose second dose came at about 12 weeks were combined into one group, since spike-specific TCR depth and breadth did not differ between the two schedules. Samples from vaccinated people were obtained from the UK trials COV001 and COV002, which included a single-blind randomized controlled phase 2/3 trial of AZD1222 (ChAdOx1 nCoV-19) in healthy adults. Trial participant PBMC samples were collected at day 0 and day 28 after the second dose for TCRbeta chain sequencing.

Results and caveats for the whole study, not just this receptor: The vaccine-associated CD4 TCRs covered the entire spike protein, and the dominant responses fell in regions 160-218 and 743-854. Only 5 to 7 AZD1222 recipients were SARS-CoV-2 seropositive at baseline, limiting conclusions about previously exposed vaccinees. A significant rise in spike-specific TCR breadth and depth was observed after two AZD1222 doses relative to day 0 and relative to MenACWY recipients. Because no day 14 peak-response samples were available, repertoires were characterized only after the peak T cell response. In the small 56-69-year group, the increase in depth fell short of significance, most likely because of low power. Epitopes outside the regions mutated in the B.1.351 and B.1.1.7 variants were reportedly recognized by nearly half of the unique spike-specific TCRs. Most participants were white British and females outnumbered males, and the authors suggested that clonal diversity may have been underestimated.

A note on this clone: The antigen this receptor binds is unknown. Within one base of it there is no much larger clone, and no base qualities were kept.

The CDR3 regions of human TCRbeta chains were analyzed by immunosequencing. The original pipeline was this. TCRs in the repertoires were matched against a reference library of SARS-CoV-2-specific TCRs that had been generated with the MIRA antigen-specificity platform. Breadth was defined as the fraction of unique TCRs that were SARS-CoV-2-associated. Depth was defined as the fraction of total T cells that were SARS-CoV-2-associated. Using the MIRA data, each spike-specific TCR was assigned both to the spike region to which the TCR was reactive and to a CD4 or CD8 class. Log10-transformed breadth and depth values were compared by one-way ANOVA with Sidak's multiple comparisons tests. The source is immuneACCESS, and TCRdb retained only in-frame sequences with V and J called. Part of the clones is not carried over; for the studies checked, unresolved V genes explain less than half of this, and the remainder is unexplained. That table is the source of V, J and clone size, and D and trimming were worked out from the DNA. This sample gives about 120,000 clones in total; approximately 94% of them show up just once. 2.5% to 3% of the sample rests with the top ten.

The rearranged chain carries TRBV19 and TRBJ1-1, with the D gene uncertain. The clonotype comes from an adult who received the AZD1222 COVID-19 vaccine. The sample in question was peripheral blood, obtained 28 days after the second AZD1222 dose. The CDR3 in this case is CASSPNLNTEAFF. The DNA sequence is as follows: TGTGCCAGTAGCCCCAATTTGAACACTGAAGCTTTCTTT.